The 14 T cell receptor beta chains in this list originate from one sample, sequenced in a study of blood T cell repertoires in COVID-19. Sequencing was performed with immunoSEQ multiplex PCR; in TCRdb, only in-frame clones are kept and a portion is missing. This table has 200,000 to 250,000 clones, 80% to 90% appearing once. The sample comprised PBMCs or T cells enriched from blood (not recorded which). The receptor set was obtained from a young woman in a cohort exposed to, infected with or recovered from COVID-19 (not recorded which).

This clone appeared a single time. CDR3 in amino acids: CATSDLDSNYGYTF. The DNA of the CDR3 is TGTGCCACCAGTGATTTGGACAGTAACTATGGCTACACCTTC. V usage is TRBV24-1 and J usage is TRBJ1-2; a possible D gene is TRBD1 (5 bases). Per germline, CDR1 KGHDR and CDR2 SFDVKD. This CDR3 has 14 amino acids. Trimming stripped 0 bases from V and 1 base from J, with 5 bases between.

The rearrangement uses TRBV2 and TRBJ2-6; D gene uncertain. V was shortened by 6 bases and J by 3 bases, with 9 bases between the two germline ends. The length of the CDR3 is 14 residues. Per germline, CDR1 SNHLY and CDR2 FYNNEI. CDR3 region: CASSQESGANVLTF. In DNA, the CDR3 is TGTGCCAGCAGCCAGGAAAGTGGGGCCAACGTCCTGACTTTC.

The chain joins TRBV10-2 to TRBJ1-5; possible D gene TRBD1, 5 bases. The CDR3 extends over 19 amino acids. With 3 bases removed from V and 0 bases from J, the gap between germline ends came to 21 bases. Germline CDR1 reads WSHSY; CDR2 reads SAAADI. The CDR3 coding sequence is TGCGCCAGCAGTGAAACTGGGGGGGACCAGGTTTATAGCAATCAGCCCCAGCATTTT. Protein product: CASSETGGDQVYSNQPQHF.

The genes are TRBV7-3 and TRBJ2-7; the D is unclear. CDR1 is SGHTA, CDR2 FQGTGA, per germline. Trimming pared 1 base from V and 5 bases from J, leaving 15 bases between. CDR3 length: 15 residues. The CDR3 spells CASSLIGESSNEQYF. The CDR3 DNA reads TGTGCCAGCAGCTTAATTGGAGAGAGTAGTAACGAGCAGTACTTC.

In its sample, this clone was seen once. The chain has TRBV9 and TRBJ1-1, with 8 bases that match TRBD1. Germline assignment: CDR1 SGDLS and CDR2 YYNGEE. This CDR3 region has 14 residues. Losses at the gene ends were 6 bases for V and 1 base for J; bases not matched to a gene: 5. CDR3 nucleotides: TGTGCCAGCACCGCGACAGGGGCGAACACTGAAGCTTTCTTT. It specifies CASTATGANTEAFF.

The CDR3 protein is CASSHQGFGQPQHF. CDR3 coding DNA: TGTGCCAGCAGCCACCAGGGTTTTGGTCAGCCCCAGCATTTT. V gene TRBV6-5 combines with J gene TRBJ1-5; weak D call: TRBD1 (5 bases). The CDR3 contains 14 residues. Germline assignment: CDR1 MNHEY and CDR2 SVGAGI. The germline V and J ends were trimmed by 6 bases and 6 bases, with 15 bases remaining between them.

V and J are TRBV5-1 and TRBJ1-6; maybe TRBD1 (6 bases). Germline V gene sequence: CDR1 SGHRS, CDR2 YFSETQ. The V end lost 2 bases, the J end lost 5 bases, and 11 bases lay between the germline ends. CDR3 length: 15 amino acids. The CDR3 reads CASSLTGFNNSPLHF. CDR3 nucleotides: TGCGCCAGCAGCTTAACAGGGTTCAATAATTCACCCCTCCACTTT.

The CDR3 loop reads CASSLTSWGNEQFF. In DNA, the CDR3 is TGTGCCAGCAGCTTAACTAGCTGGGGCAATGAGCAGTTCTTC. This rearrangement joins TRBV7-8 to TRBJ2-1; tentative D call: TRBD2 (6 bases). This CDR3 comprises 14 residues. V shed 2 bases and J shed 6 bases, with 11 bases lying between them. CDR1 SGHVS and CDR2 FQNEAQ come from the germline V gene.

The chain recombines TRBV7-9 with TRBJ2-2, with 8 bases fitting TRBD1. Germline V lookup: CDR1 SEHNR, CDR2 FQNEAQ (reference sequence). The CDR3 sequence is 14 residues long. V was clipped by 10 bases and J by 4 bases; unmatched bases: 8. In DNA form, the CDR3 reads TGTGCCAACCGGGGGACAGGTACCACCGGGGAGCTGTTTTTT. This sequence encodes CANRGTGTTGELFF.

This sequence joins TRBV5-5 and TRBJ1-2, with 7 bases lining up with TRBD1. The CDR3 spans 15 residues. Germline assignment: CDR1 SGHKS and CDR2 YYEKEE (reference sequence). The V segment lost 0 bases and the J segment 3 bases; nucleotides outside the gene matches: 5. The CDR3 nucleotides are TGTGCCAGCAGCTTGGGACAGGGTCACGACTATGGCTACACCTTC. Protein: CASSLGQGHDYGYTF.

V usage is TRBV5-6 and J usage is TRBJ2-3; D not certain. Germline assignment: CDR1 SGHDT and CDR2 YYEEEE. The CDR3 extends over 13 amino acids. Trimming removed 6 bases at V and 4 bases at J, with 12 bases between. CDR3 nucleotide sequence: TGTGCCAGCAATGGCCCATCGTCAGATACGCAGTATTTT. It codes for CASNGPSSDTQYF.

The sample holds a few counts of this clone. This CDR3 reads CASSSPWGQLNEKLFF. In DNA form, the CDR3 reads TGTGCCAGCAGCTCACCCTGGGGGCAGCTTAATGAAAAACTGTTTTTT. J is TRBJ1-4 and V is TRBV7-9; possibly TRBD1 for D (6 bases). Looked up from germline, CDR1 is SEHNR and CDR2 is FQNEAQ (reference sequence). V was clipped by 4 bases and J by 4 bases, with 16 bases between them. CDR3 size: 16 residues.

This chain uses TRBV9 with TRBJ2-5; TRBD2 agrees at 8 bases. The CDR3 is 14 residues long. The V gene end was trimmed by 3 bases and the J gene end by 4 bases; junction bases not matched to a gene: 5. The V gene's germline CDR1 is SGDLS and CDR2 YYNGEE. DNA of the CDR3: TGTGCCAGCAGCGAGAGCGGGAGAGTAGAGACCCAGTACTTC. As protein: CASSESGRVETQYF.

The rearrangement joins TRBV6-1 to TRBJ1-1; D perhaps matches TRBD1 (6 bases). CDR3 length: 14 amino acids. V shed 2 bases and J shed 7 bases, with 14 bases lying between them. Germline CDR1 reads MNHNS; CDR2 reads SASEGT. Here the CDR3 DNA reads TGTGCCAGCAGTGAATCGGGGGGGCCGAGTGAAGCTTTCTTT. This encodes CASSESGGPSEAFF.